What follows are 20 T cell receptor beta chains derived from one specimen sequenced in a study of cytomegalovirus exposure and HLA in healthy donors. It was with 60 Vbeta and 13 Jbeta primers that the PCR ran. Measured with immunoSEQ multiplex PCR; TCRdb has only the in-frame clones, and not every one. The sample carries some 140,000 clones, around 75% recorded once. The sequencing sample was made of PBMCs. The receptors were gathered from a man in his thirties or forties in good health and CMV-seronegative.

This sequence joins TRBV5-1 and TRBJ2-5; 7 nucleotides line up with TRBD2. Germline V CDR1 and CDR2: SGHRS, YFSETQ. Trimming removed 4 bases from V and 1 base from J; junction bases left unmatched: 10. The CDR3 consists of 16 residues. The CDR3 loop is CASSPPGGGFQETQYF. The CDR3 DNA reads as TGCGCCAGCAGCCCCCCTGGCGGGGGTTTCCAAGAGACCCAGTACTTC.

The chain couples TRBV5-1 to TRBJ1-1; possibly TRBD1 for D (6 bases). The CDR3 is made up of 15 amino acids. V dropped 2 bases and J dropped 0 bases, with 11 bases sitting between them. The germline V gene encodes CDR1 SGHRS and CDR2 YFSETQ. The CDR3 here is CASSLGQNLNTEAFF. The DNA for the CDR3 is TGCGCCAGCAGCTTAGGACAGAATTTGAACACTGAAGCTTTCTTT.

V usage is TRBV29-1 and J usage is TRBJ2-3; a weak D match, TRBD2 (5 bases). The CDR3 covers 13 residues. CDR1 and CDR2 from the germline V gene are SQVTM and ANQGSEA. Deletions cut 0 bases from V and 1 base from J, with 5 bases between. This CDR3 is CSVEERGTDTQYF. The CDR3 nucleotides are TGCAGCGTTGAAGAGCGGGGCACAGATACGCAGTATTTT.

The J gene is TRBJ1-1, the V gene TRBV7-2, with TRBD1 as a possible D gene (5 bases). Germline V gives CDR1 SGHTA, CDR2 FQGNSA. This CDR3 spans 16 amino acids. The V end was cut by 0 bases, the J end by 4 bases, with 15 bases between. CDR3 sequence reads: CASSLAGVVLGTEAFF. DNA for the CDR3: TGTGCCAGCAGCTTAGCAGGGGTTGTTTTAGGCACTGAAGCTTTCTTT.

The V gene is TRBV19, the J gene TRBJ2-3; no definite D call. V lost 1 base to trimming and J lost 7 bases, with 9 bases between them. The CDR3 is 13 residues long. The germline V gene encodes CDR1 LNHDA and CDR2 SQIVND (reference sequence). This CDR3 is CASSIGLLNTQYF. The CDR3 DNA is TGTGCCAGTAGTATAGGACTTCTTAATACGCAGTATTTT.

The chain has TRBV18 and TRBJ1-5, with a possible D match to TRBD1 (6 bases). Germline CDR1 and CDR2: KGHSH and LQKENI. Deletions cut 6 bases from V and 0 bases from J, with 12 bases between. This CDR3 has 15 residues. The CDR3 DNA sequence: TGTGCCAGCTCGAGGGGGTTGTCTAGCAATCAGCCCCAGCATTTT. It is translated as CASSRGLSSNQPQHF.

This sequence joins TRBV6-5 and TRBJ2-7; no clear D gene. With 0 bases removed from V and 2 bases from J, the gap between germline ends came to 14 bases. Germline lookup yields CDR1 MNHEY and CDR2 SVGAGI. The CDR3 extends over 16 amino acids. The CDR3 loop reads CASSYSMAVEAYEQYF. CDR3 in DNA: TGTGCCAGCAGTTACTCGATGGCGGTAGAAGCCTACGAGCAGTACTTC.

J is TRBJ2-7 and V is TRBV5-5; 12 nucleotides line up with TRBD1. V lost 4 bases to trimming and J lost 5 bases; unmatched junction nucleotides: 7. Germline CDR1 is SGHKS and CDR2 is YYEKEE (reference sequence). This CDR3 spans 15 amino acids. CDR3 sequence: CASSVYGTGGNEQYF. The CDR3 nucleotides read TGTGCCAGCAGCGTCTACGGGACAGGGGGCAACGAGCAGTACTTC.

V usage is TRBV4-2 and J usage is TRBJ2-4; D gene unclear. The CDR3 spans 19 residues. V lost 1 base, J lost 1 base, and 20 bases lay in between. From germline, CDR1 is LGHNA and CDR2 YNFKEQ. CDR3 sequence: CASSQGRYEVNEAKNIQYF. CDR3 in DNA: TGTGCCAGCAGCCAAGGCCGGTATGAGGTAAACGAGGCCAAAAACATTCAGTACTTC.

V usage is TRBV6-6 and J usage is TRBJ1-1; the match to TRBD1 covers 8 bases. The CDR3 runs 15 residues. With 7 bases clipped from V and 7 bases from J, the junction kept 14 bases outside the gene matches. CDR1 is MNHNY, CDR2 SVGAGI, per germline (reference sequence). The CDR3 nucleotides read TGTGCCAGCACCCCTCGCGGGCAGGGGGCGAGTGAAGCTTTCTTT. It encodes CASTPRGQGASEAFF.

This clone was observed a single time. This chain joins TRBV4-1 and TRBJ1-1, with 8 positions matching TRBD1. J lost 6 bases, V lost 3 bases, and 6 bases had no gene match. Germline V lookup: CDR1 MGHRA, CDR2 YSYEKL. The CDR3 has 14 residues. The CDR3 loop is CASSQQGAIAEAFF. CDR3 DNA sequence: TGCGCCAGCAGCCAGCAGGGGGCTATAGCTGAAGCTTTCTTT.

J is TRBJ2-2 and V is TRBV5-1; TRBD2 aligns across 10 bases. V lost 3 bases to trimming and J lost 7 bases; unmatched junction nucleotides: 6. This CDR3 contains 15 residues. Germline V gives CDR1 SGHRS, CDR2 YFSETQ. CDR3 nucleotides: TGCGCCAGCAGCTCGCCGGGACTAGCGAGCGGGGAGCTGTTTTTT. This gives the protein CASSSPGLASGELFF.

The V call is TRBV18, the J call TRBJ1-5; no reliable D call. The germline CDR1 and CDR2 sequences are KGHSH and LQKENI. The CDR3 sequence is 15 residues long. V lost 0 bases, J lost 6 bases, and 12 bases lay in between. The CDR3 DNA reads as TGTGCCAGCTCACCACCGGGGAGGGCGGGTCAGCCCCAGCATTTT. Its translation: CASSPPGRAGQPQHF.

This rearrangement joins TRBV15 to TRBJ2-2, with 8 nucleotides matching TRBD1. V was pared by 4 bases and J by 2 bases, with 6 bases of the junction left unmatched. The CDR3 has 16 amino acids. Germline V CDR1 and CDR2: LNHNV, YYDKDF (reference sequence). The CDR3 nucleotides are TGTGCCACCAGCATCTCTGACAGGGGAAACACCGGGGAGCTGTTTTTT. Its translation: CATSISDRGNTGELFF.

The chain couples TRBV4-2 to TRBJ1-6, with 8 positions matching TRBD1. J was trimmed by 7 bases and V by 0 bases; bases with no gene match: 8. This CDR3 has 17 amino acids. CDR1 and CDR2 from the germline V gene are LGHNA and YNFKEQ. DNA for the CDR3: TGTGCCAGCAGCCAAGATCATTATAGGACAGGGAATTCACCCCTCCACTTT. Its protein product is CASSQDHYRTGNSPLHF.

The rearrangement joins TRBV6-5 to TRBJ2-7; possible D gene TRBD1, 5 bases. The CDR3 has 16 residues. Per germline, CDR1 MNHEY and CDR2 SVGAGI. The V and J ends lost 0 bases and 6 bases respectively, with 18 bases between them. Here the CDR3 reads CASSYSSGHRIFEQYF. CDR3 coding DNA: TGTGCCAGCAGTTACTCGTCCGGACATAGGATCTTCGAGCAGTACTTC.

The chain couples TRBV27 to TRBJ2-3, with 10 bases fitting TRBD1. Germline CDR1 is MNHEY and CDR2 is SMNVEV (reference sequence). The V and J ends lost 3 bases and 2 bases, in that order; junction bases with no gene match: 23. The CDR3 spans 22 residues. In nucleotides, the CDR3 is TGTGCCAGCAGTTTTTGTTTTACCTCGGGACAGGGGAAAACCAGCCTCACAGATACGCAGTATTTT. Its protein product is CASSFCFTSGQGKTSLTDTQYF.

The rearrangement uses TRBV6-5 and TRBJ1-1; tentatively, D is TRBD1 (6 bases). There are 14 residues in the CDR3. Between the trimmed V and J ends, which lost 6 bases and 3 bases, there was a span of 14 bases. CDR1 and CDR2 (germline): MNHEY, SVGAGI. CDR3 residues: CASSYYREDTEAFF. In DNA, the CDR3 is TGTGCCAGCAGCTATTACAGGGAAGACACTGAAGCTTTCTTT.

The chain employs TRBV28 and TRBJ1-2; D is uncertain. The CDR3 contains 15 residues. The V gene's germline CDR1 is MDHEN and CDR2 SYDVKM. With 7 bases removed from V and 0 bases from J, the gap between germline ends came to 15 bases. The CDR3 DNA sequence: TGTGCCAGCAACAACCTAGACGAAGCTAACTATGGCTACACCTTC. Its protein is CASNNLDEANYGYTF.

The chain couples TRBV5-1 to TRBJ1-5; no definite D call. The CDR3 length is 14 residues. Trimming removed 0 bases from V and 2 bases from J, with 6 bases in between. Per germline, CDR1 SGHRS and CDR2 YFSETQ. The CDR3 region is CASSLEGGNQPQHF. The CDR3 DNA is TGCGCCAGCAGCTTGGAAGGAGGCAATCAGCCCCAGCATTTT. The complete variable domain, with remaining parts taken from reference TRBV5-1 and TRBJ1-5, reads KAGVTQTPRYLIKTRGQQVTLSCSPISGHRSVSWYQQTPGQGLQFLFEYFSETQRNKGNFPGRFSGRQFSNSRSEMNVSTLELGDSALYLCASSLEGGNQPQHFGDGTRLSIL.